This TCR beta chain was retrieved from a study of T cells of healthy individuals (dated by TCRdb to 2017 to 2018). This clonotype was counted at least ten times. Its antigen is still unknown. Base qualities were left out, and no much larger clone turns up one base away. Measured from the cysteine to the phenylalanine, the CDR3 is 14 residues long. This entry keeps only the CDR3 DNA: 42 bases, framed from base 1. Trimming removed 3 bases from V and 3 bases from J; the gene matches leave 3 bases unexplained. The CDR1 and CDR2 encoded by the germline V gene (reference sequence) are DFQATT and SNEGSKA. Libraries were constructed by 5' RACE. For sequencing, an Illumina MiSeq was employed. The raw public reads went through TCRdb reprocessing: fastp at Q25, MiXCR clone calling, in-frame beta chains kept. Every entry covers one CDR3 protein and lists the most common genes and DNA from its rows. The sample profile shows tens of thousands of distinct CDR3 sequences; 14% to 15% of them were found once. About 15% of the sample is in the top ten clones.

The chain links TRBV20-1 with TRBJ2-7, and TRBD1 aligns with 12 junction nucleotides. This TCR was sampled from a human donor in good health. CDR3 loop: CSARGTGGHYEQYF. The nucleotide sequence reads TGCAGTGCTAGGGGGACAGGGGGCCACTACGAGCAGTACTTC.